This TCR beta chain was profiled in a study of cytomegalovirus exposure and HLA in healthy donors. Notes on the study in general: The productive fraction for most TCR beta V segments was about 87% or about 30% in an earlier analysis. According to reports, the classifier identified cytomegalovirus status with high specificity and sensitivity. Because they were indistinguishable, some V segments, including TRBV6-2 and TRBV6-3, were excluded.

Regarding this clone: The antigen is not known.

Trimming cost V 1 base and J 1 base, with 10 bases left between them. Per germline, CDR1 LNHDA and CDR2 SQIVND (reference sequence). The CDR3 loop spans 15 amino acids. PCR amplification relied on 60 Vbeta primers (plus 13 Jbeta primers). The table came from immunoSEQ multiplex PCR; TCRdb's copy has only in-frame clones and leaves some out. The data hold about 110,000 clones, with about 83% observed a single time. The rearrangement links TRBV19 to TRBJ2-5; D possibly corresponds to TRBD2 (5 bases). The TCR sequence derives from a female donor in good health and CMV-seropositive. Sequencing input: PBMCs. The CDR3 bases are TGTGCCAGTAGTATAGCTCGGGGAGTCCAAGAGACCCAGTACTTC. It translates to CASSIARGVQETQYF.